These T cell receptor beta chains were read from a single sample in a study of response to subunit inactivated influenza vaccine. In TCRdb, the RT-PCR reads were re-called with MiXCR into one record per CDR3 protein. Counted here are hundreds of thousands of distinct CDR3 sequences, approximately 7.1% occurring once; the ten biggest clones make up 10% to 15%. The sequencing here drew on PBMCs from blood, taken 23 to 25 months after vaccination. These receptors came from a man aged 45 to 75 who received an inactivated influenza vaccine. Each CDR3 is given with its conserved first and last residue. The order of the fields is J gene, D gene, V gene, clone size, CDR3 DNA, CDR3 protein. D genes are given only for firm matches. Size is stated for part of the rows, as once, few or many counts, or as a class when the clone is expanded.

>TRBJ2-7|TRBD1|TRBV10-3|-
TGTGCCATCAGTGAAGACCAGGGGGCTGGTGAGCAGTACTTC
CAISEDQGAGEQYF
>TRBJ2-3|TRBD2|TRBV20-1|many
TGCAGTGCAACCCTAAAGGGGGGCGGGAGGACAGATACGCAGTATTTT
CSATLKGGGRTDTQYF
>TRBJ1-2|TRBD1|TRBV4-1|-
TGCGCCAGCAGCCAAGAGGCAGGGGGCCATAACTATGGCTACACCTTC
CASSQEAGGHNYGYTF
>TRBJ2-7|TRBD1|TRBV7-2|-
TGTGCCAGCAGCTCCCCCGGGACAGGAATCTACGAGCAGTACTTC
CASSSPGTGIYEQYF
>TRBJ2-1|-|TRBV4-1|few
TGCGCCAGCAGCCAAGATCAAATCCTGTTTAGGACCCGGTACAATGAGCAGTTCTTC
CASSQDQILFRTRYNEQFF
>TRBJ2-2|TRBD2|TRBV10-3|many
TGTGCCATCAGTGAGTCTACTAGCGGGAGCCTTAACACCGGGGAGCTGTTTTTT
CAISESTSGSLNTGELFF
>TRBJ2-5|TRBD2|TRBV20-1|few
TGCAGTGCTAGAGCGGGACTAGCGGGGGGCCTCCAAGAGACCCAGTACTTC
CSARAGLAGGLQETQYF
>TRBJ2-3|-|TRBV5-1|-
TGCGCCAGCAGCTTCTATGGGGGTGGCACAGATACGCAGTATTTT
CASSFYGGGTDTQYF
>TRBJ2-7|TRBD1|TRBV3-1|few
TGTGCCAGCAGCCGTGGACAGGGCGAGCAGTACTTC
CASSRGQGEQYF
>TRBJ1-6|-|TRBV15|-
TGTGCCACCAGCAGAGATCGTCCGGGTCCAAATTCACCCCTCCACTTT
CATSRDRPGPNSPLHF
>TRBJ2-4|TRBD1|TRBV7-8|-
TGTGCCAGCAGCCCAGGACAGGGGGTATCCAAAAACATTCAGTACTTC
CASSPGQGVSKNIQYF
>TRBJ2-7|-|TRBV12-3/TRBV12-4|few
TGTGCCAGCACTCTGGGGGGCAACGAGCAGTACTTC
CASTLGGNEQYF